What follows are 30 T cell receptor beta chains derived from one specimen sequenced in a study of OX40 agonist ivuxolimab in advanced cancers. The repertoire was sequenced with immunoSEQ multiplex PCR; TCRdb's copy has only in-frame clones and lacks some. The sample gives 50,000 to 70,000 clones, 80% to 90% of which show up once; roughly 13% is in the top ten. This material consisted of CD4+ or CD8+ T cells sorted from blood, taken in a trial of the OX40 agonist ivuxolimab. These receptors all stem from an adult with an advanced solid tumor such as melanoma, head and neck, liver or kidney cancer.

CDR3 in DNA: TGTGCCAGCAGCCCACTAGCGGGTCTCGAGCAGTACTTC. As protein: CASSPLAGLEQYF. The rearrangement joins TRBV7-9 to TRBJ2-7; 9 nucleotides line up with TRBD2. J lost 6 bases, V lost 5 bases, and 5 bases had no gene match. The germline CDR1 and CDR2 sequences are SEHNR and FQNEAQ (reference sequence). CDR3 size: 13 residues.

V is TRBV19 and J is TRBJ1-1; D is uncertain. The V and J ends lost 3 bases and 0 bases respectively, with 11 bases between them. CDR3 length: 15 residues. Germline loops: CDR1 LNHDA, CDR2 SQIVND (reference sequence). As DNA, the CDR3 is TGTGCCAGTAGTATCCCTACTTTGATGAACACTGAAGCTTTCTTT. Its protein is CASSIPTLMNTEAFF.

The chain carries TRBV4-1 and TRBJ1-5; D is perhaps TRBD1 (5 bases). V lost 1 base and J lost 7, with 11 bases in between. Germline CDR1 reads MGHRA; CDR2 reads YSYEKL. There are 14 residues in the CDR3. In DNA, the CDR3 is TGCGCCAGCAGCCAAGTCGGTGAGGGGCAGCCCCAGCATTTT. Its protein is CASSQVGEGQPQHF.

The rearrangement joins TRBV7-3 to TRBJ2-1; weak D call: TRBD2 (5 bases). The length of the CDR3 is 15 residues. Germline assignment: CDR1 SGHTA and CDR2 FQGTGA. With 4 bases removed from V and 5 bases from J, the gap between germline ends came to 15 bases. This CDR3 reads CASSYGRGSHNEQFF. The CDR3 bases are TGTGCCAGCAGCTACGGGCGAGGGTCACACAATGAGCAGTTCTTC.

This clone has only one observation. This chain connects TRBV7-9 to TRBJ2-3; the D gene could be TRBD1 or TRBD2 (5 bases each). From germline, CDR1 is SEHNR and CDR2 FQNEAQ (reference sequence). Deletions cut 0 bases from V and 4 bases from J, with 8 bases between. This CDR3 spans 14 amino acids. CDR3 loop: CASSLAGRADTQYF. DNA for the CDR3: TGTGCCAGCAGCTTAGCGGGACGCGCAGATACGCAGTATTTT.

The genes are TRBV7-8 and TRBJ2-7, with D possibly matching TRBD2 (6 bases). CDR1 is SGHVS and CDR2 is FQNEAQ in the germline V gene. V lost 0 bases and J 0 bases, leaving 15 bases between the germline ends. This CDR3 is built from 17 residues. In DNA form, the CDR3 reads TGTGCCAGCAGCTTAGCTCGCGGGGCTTTAAACTCCTACGAGCAGTACTTC. This translates into CASSLARGALNSYEQYF.

The rearrangement uses TRBV30 and TRBJ2-7, with D perhaps matching TRBD2 (5 bases). Germline V gene lookup returns CDR1 GTSNPN and CDR2 SVGIG (reference sequence). CDR3 length: 12 residues. Trimming took 2 bases from V and 3 from J, leaving 8 bases between them. In DNA form, the CDR3 reads TGTGCCTGGAGTCCCGGGATCTACGAGCAGTACTTC. Amino acids: CAWSPGIYEQYF.

This clone was counted a single time. This sequence joins TRBV2 and TRBJ1-5; no firm D call. CDR3 length: 17 amino acids. The ends were cut back, 4 bases at V and 0 bases at J, with 16 bases in the middle. Germline assignment: CDR1 SNHLY and CDR2 FYNNEI. In DNA form, the CDR3 reads TGTGCCAGCAGTGTGGTTGCAAACGAGTATAGCAATCAGCCCCAGCATTTT. It specifies CASSVVANEYSNQPQHF.

The chain employs TRBV4-1 and TRBJ2-7; a possible D gene is TRBD1 (5 bases). This CDR3 has 14 amino acids. The V gene lost 5 bases and the J gene lost 4 bases, with 15 bases spanning the gap. CDR1 and CDR2 from the germline V gene are MGHRA and YSYEKL. CDR3 in DNA: TGCGCCAGCAGCACTACGGACAATCAATACGAGCAGTACTTC. Its translation is CASSTTDNQYEQYF.

This chain connects TRBV5-4 to TRBJ1-1; D not resolved. The CDR3 is 12 residues long. The germline V gene has CDR1 SGHNT and CDR2 YYREEE (reference sequence). The V end was cut by 4 bases, the J end by 3 bases, with 7 bases between. The CDR3 loop reads CASSQEDTEAFF. DNA for the CDR3: TGTGCCAGCAGCCAGGAGGACACTGAAGCTTTCTTT. Variable domain in full (rest from reference TRBV5-4 and TRBJ1-1): ETGVTQSPTHLIKTRGQQVTLRCSSQSGHNTVSWYQQALGQGPQFIFQYYREEENGRGNFPPRFSGLQFPNYSSELNVNALELDDSALYLCASSQEDTEAFFGQGTRLTVV.

This clone has a single count. The chain has TRBV19 and TRBJ2-1; no clear D. The CDR3 loop spans 15 amino acids. CDR1 LNHDA and CDR2 SQIVND come from the germline V gene (reference sequence). V was trimmed by 7 bases and J by 0 bases, leaving 13 bases between them. The CDR3 nucleotides are TGTGCCAGTACCTTAGGACCGAGCTCCTACAATGAGCAGTTCTTC. Encoded protein: CASTLGPSSYNEQFF.

The chain has TRBV19 and TRBJ1-1; D might be TRBD1 (5 bases). Trimming removed 4 bases from V and 4 bases from J, with 7 bases in between. Germline lookup yields CDR1 LNHDA and CDR2 SQIVND (reference sequence). This CDR3 comprises 12 residues. The DNA for the CDR3 is TGTGCCAGTAGTACAGGGATCACTGAAGCTTTCTTT. It encodes CASSTGITEAFF.

This clone was observed once. This chain connects TRBV5-3 to TRBJ2-1; 7 positions match TRBD2. TRBV5-3 is flagged as an ORF with uncertain function. This CDR3 has 16 amino acids. V trimming: 4 bases; J trimming: 4 bases; junction bases outside the gene matches: 11. This CDR3 reads CARSGASGSDYNEQFF. CDR3 bases: TGTGCCAGAAGCGGGGCTAGCGGAAGTGATTACAATGAGCAGTTCTTC.

The CDR3 nucleotides are TGTGCCAGCACTTCCGGTGTGGGAACTGAAGCTTTCTTT. It translates to CASTSGVGTEAFF. The chain combines TRBV27 with TRBJ1-1; unclear D gene. The V end lost 7 bases, the J end lost 5 bases, and 14 bases lay between the germline ends. Germline values: CDR1 MNHEY, CDR2 SMNVEV (reference sequence). This CDR3 has 13 amino acids.

V usage is TRBV30 and J usage is TRBJ1-5, with a tentative D call TRBD1 (5 bases). The germline V and J ends were trimmed by 0 bases and 3 bases, with 6 bases remaining between them. This CDR3 region has 13 residues. CDR1 and CDR2 (germline): GTSNPN, SVGIG (reference sequence). CDR3 sequence reads: CAWSVGANQPQHF. The CDR3 DNA follows: TGTGCCTGGAGTGTAGGGGCCAATCAGCCCCAGCATTTT.

This sequence joins TRBV5-1 and TRBJ2-3; tentatively, D is TRBD2 (6 bases). V lost 4 bases and J 6 bases, leaving 15 bases between the germline ends. The CDR3 runs to 14 residues. The germline gives CDR1 SGHRS, CDR2 YFSETQ. The CDR3 loop is CASSLRLGPDTQYF. The DNA for the CDR3 is TGCGCCAGCAGCCTGAGACTAGGTCCTGATACGCAGTATTTT.

J is TRBJ2-1 and V is TRBV30; D assignment may be TRBD1 or TRBD2 (5 bases each). The CDR3 runs to 13 residues. With 4 bases removed from V and 5 bases from J, the gap between germline ends came to 12 bases. CDR1 is GTSNPN, CDR2 SVGIG, per germline (reference sequence). CDR3 nucleotide sequence: TGTGCCTGGAAGGGACGTAACAACAATGAGCAGTTCTTC. It specifies CAWKGRNNNEQFF.

The chain has TRBV7-3 and TRBJ2-4; a possible D gene is TRBD2 (5 bases). Trimming took off 5 bases at V and 1 base at J, with 12 bases between the two ends. Germline V lookup: CDR1 SGHTA, CDR2 FQGTGA. This CDR3 spans 15 amino acids. The CDR3 DNA is TGTGCCAGCAGCGAGGGTGTTTGGGCCAAAAACATTCAGTACTTC. Protein: CASSEGVWAKNIQYF.

This chain uses TRBV5-4 with TRBJ2-7; D may be TRBD1 or TRBD2 (5 bases each). The germline gives CDR1 SGHNT, CDR2 YYREEE (reference sequence). The CDR3 spans 12 residues. V was cut by 4 bases and J by 6 bases, with 11 bases left in between. CDR3 in DNA: TGTGCCAGCAGCCCCGGGACCGGCGAGCAGTACTTC. Residues: CASSPGTGEQYF. The full variable domain, rest sourced from reference TRBV5-4 and TRBJ2-7, is ETGVTQSPTHLIKTRGQQVTLRCSSQSGHNTVSWYQQALGQGPQFIFQYYREEENGRGNFPPRFSGLQFPNYSSELNVNALELDDSALYLCASSPGTGEQYFGPGTRLTVT.

This chain connects TRBV2 to TRBJ1-4; no firm D call. V was trimmed by 4 bases and J by 10 bases, leaving 19 bases between them. The CDR3 is 15 residues long. CDR1 is SNHLY, CDR2 FYNNEI, per germline. CDR3 sequence: CASSAQESPESKLFF. CDR3 coding DNA: TGTGCCAGCAGTGCCCAGGAGTCGCCCGAGTCAAAACTGTTTTTT. Full variable domain (missing parts from reference TRBV2 and TRBJ1-4): EPEVTQTPSHQVTQMGQEVILRCVPISNHLYFYWYRQILGQKVEFLVSFYNNEISEKSEIFDDQFSVERPDGSNFTLKIRSTKLEDSAMYFCASSAQESPESKLFFGSGTQLSVL.

This clone was observed a handful of times. The V gene is TRBV7-3, the J gene TRBJ1-2; D unclear. The germline V gene has CDR1 SGHTA and CDR2 FQGTGA. Trimming took 1 base from V and 1 from J, leaving 10 bases between them. The CDR3 contains 15 residues. The CDR3 sequence is CASSLMGGNNYGYTF. CDR3 nucleotides: TGTGCCAGCAGCTTAATGGGCGGGAATAACTATGGCTACACCTTC.

CDR3 nucleotides: TGCGCCAGCAGCCAAGATAGAGGGTGGGAGCAGTACTTC. Translation gives CASSQDRGWEQYF. This chain joins TRBV4-1 and TRBJ2-7, with D possibly being TRBD2 (5 bases). The CDR3 has 13 residues. V lost 0 bases and J lost 7, with 10 bases in between. CDR1 and CDR2 from the germline V gene are MGHRA and YSYEKL.

The CDR3 region is CASSRVAGDVKTQYF. The CDR3 nucleotides are TGTGCCAGCAGCCGCGTAGCGGGGGACGTAAAGACCCAGTACTTC. This chain links TRBV7-9 with TRBJ2-5, with TRBD2 identical over 9 bases. Trimming cost V 5 bases and J 6 bases; bases outside gene matches: 10. This CDR3 comprises 15 residues. CDR1 is SEHNR and CDR2 is FQNEAQ in the germline V gene (reference sequence).

The chain couples TRBV19 to TRBJ1-2; D might be TRBD1 (6 bases). The CDR3 is made up of 15 amino acids. Germline loops: CDR1 LNHDA, CDR2 SQIVND (reference sequence). Trimming took 1 base from V and 10 from J, leaving 19 bases between them. The CDR3 is CASSIGVTGLGDYTF. In DNA form, the CDR3 reads TGTGCCAGTAGTATAGGCGTAACAGGGCTCGGGGACTACACCTTC.

The chain links TRBV30 to TRBJ1-1, with D hard to call. The germline CDR1 and CDR2 sequences are GTSNPN and SVGIG (reference sequence). The germline V and J ends were trimmed by 6 bases and 0 bases, with 11 bases remaining between them. This CDR3 has 13 residues. Here the CDR3 DNA reads TGTGCCTGTTTTAGGGCCGTGAACACTGAAGCTTTCTTT. Protein product: CACFRAVNTEAFF.

The chain joins TRBV9 to TRBJ2-5; a weak D match, TRBD2 (5 bases). The CDR3 is 15 amino acids. CDR1 is SGDLS, CDR2 YYNGEE, per germline. Deletions cut 3 bases from V and 4 bases from J, with 16 bases between. The CDR3 DNA reads TGTGCCAGCAGCGCCCTCGTTAAAGGGAGAGAGACCCAGTACTTC. Translation: CASSALVKGRETQYF.

V gene TRBV6-5 combines with J gene TRBJ2-7; tentatively, D is TRBD1 (6 bases). The V and J ends lost 2 bases and 6 bases respectively, with 11 bases between them. Germline CDR1 and CDR2: MNHEY and SVGAGI. This CDR3 is built from 13 residues. As DNA, the CDR3 is TGTGCCAGCAGTTACGAGCAGGGGCTCGAGCAGTACTTC. Protein: CASSYEQGLEQYF.

On this clone: This sample also contains other DNA sequences that code for the same CDR3. The rearrangement uses TRBV5-1 and TRBJ2-5; TRBD1 matches at 7 bases. The V segment lost 3 bases and the J segment 5 bases; nucleotides outside the gene matches: 13. CDR1 is SGHRS, CDR2 YFSETQ, per germline. The CDR3 loop spans 16 amino acids. The chain's CDR3 is CASSWATGVGVETQYF. CDR3 in DNA: TGCGCCAGCAGCTGGGCAACAGGGGTGGGTGTCGAGACCCAGTACTTC.

The chain is built from TRBV7-9 and TRBJ1-6; D ambiguous. This CDR3 region has 15 residues. The germline CDR1 and CDR2 sequences are SEHNR and FQNEAQ (reference sequence). V lost 0 bases, J lost 8 bases, and 11 bases lay in between. The CDR3 spells CASSLAPLRDSPLHF. DNA of the CDR3: TGTGCCAGCAGCTTAGCGCCCCTTCGGGATTCACCCCTCCACTTT.

The V and J genes are TRBV29-1 and TRBJ2-7; D is perhaps TRBD2 (5 bases). The length of the CDR3 is 11 residues. The germline gives CDR1 SQVTM, CDR2 ANQGSEA. V lost 7 bases and J lost 7, with 14 bases in between. The CDR3 sequence: CSAKAGDEQYF. The CDR3 bases are TGCAGCGCTAAGGCCGGGGATGAGCAGTACTTC.